These 14 T cell receptor beta chains originate from one sample sequenced in a study of T cells in localized non-small cell lung cancer. Method: immunoSEQ multiplex PCR; TCRdb's copy keeps in-frame clones and lacks some. The sample has about 19,000 clones, around nine tenths seen once. The source was peripheral blood, collected before any cancer treatment. Source of these receptors: a male donor aged 60 or older with stage I squamous cell lung carcinoma.

The chain links TRBV30 to TRBJ2-7; the match to TRBD1 covers 9 bases. Germline assignment: CDR1 GTSNPN and CDR2 SVGIG (reference sequence). The CDR3 totals 14 residues. V lost 5 bases, J lost 2 bases, and 7 bases stayed unmatched. The DNA of the CDR3 is TGTGCCTGGGAACCGGGACAGGGTACCTACGAGCAGTACTTC. The encoded protein is CAWEPGQGTYEQYF.

J is TRBJ1-5 and V is TRBV28; 9 bases match TRBD1. The CDR3 contains 16 residues. From germline, CDR1 is MDHEN and CDR2 SYDVKM. V lost 5 bases, J lost 2 bases, and 7 bases stayed unmatched. The CDR3 is CASSHLWDRGNQPQHF. DNA of the CDR3: TGTGCCAGCAGTCACCTTTGGGACAGGGGCAATCAGCCCCAGCATTTT.

The gene calls are TRBV2 and TRBJ2-1, with D unclear. Germline V gene lookup returns CDR1 SNHLY and CDR2 FYNNEI. Trimming left V 2 bases short and J 2 bases short, with 10 bases between. The CDR3 consists of 15 residues. This chain's CDR3 is CASSEYGRTYNEQFF. The CDR3, as DNA: TGTGCCAGCAGTGAATATGGTCGCACCTACAATGAGCAGTTCTTC.

The rearrangement links TRBV11-2 to TRBJ2-1, with TRBD2 matching over 8 bases. The J segment lost 9 bases and the V segment lost 1 base, leaving 11 bases of the junction unmatched. Germline V CDR1 and CDR2: SGHAT, FQNNGV. The CDR3 totals 16 residues. CDR3 sequence reads: CASSLGLAQPPSEQFF. The CDR3 nucleotides read TGTGCCAGCAGCTTAGGACTAGCGCAACCTCCCAGTGAGCAGTTCTTC.

This clone has only a few counts. This chain links TRBV5-5 with TRBJ2-1; D perhaps matches TRBD1 (8 bases). Germline CDR1 and CDR2: SGHKS and YYEKEE (reference sequence). This CDR3 is 16 amino acids long. Between the trimmed V and J ends, which lost 4 bases and 6 bases, there was a span of 20 bases. The CDR3 DNA follows: TGTGCCAGCAGCGATGGTTGGACAGGGAGGGTCAATGAGCAGTTCTTC. It encodes CASSDGWTGRVNEQFF. The variable domain in full, completed from reference TRBV5-5 and TRBJ2-1, reads DAGVTQSPTHLIKTRGQQVTLRCSPISGHKSVSWYQQVLGQGPQFIFQYYEKEERGRGNFPDRFSARQFPNYSSELNVNALLLGDSALYLCASSDGWTGRVNEQFFGPGTRLTVL.

The chain joins TRBV19 to TRBJ1-1; D is possibly TRBD1 (5 bases). CDR3 length: 16 residues. Germline CDR1 LNHDA, CDR2 SQIVND (reference sequence). Trimming removed 7 bases from V and 0 bases from J, with 18 bases in between. The chain's CDR3 is CASTSPRDGLNTEAFF. In DNA form, the CDR3 reads TGTGCCAGTACCTCACCACGGGACGGATTGAACACTGAAGCTTTCTTT.

V and J are TRBV5-1 and TRBJ2-5; 10 bases are shared with TRBD1. Germline loops: CDR1 SGHRS, CDR2 YFSETQ. J was trimmed by 6 bases and V by 5 bases; bases with no gene match: 10. This CDR3 has 15 residues. In DNA, the CDR3 is TGCGCCAGCAGTCTCCGGGACAGGGGAGTCAAGACCCAGTACTTC. Protein product: CASSLRDRGVKTQYF.

This clone was found once. The chain carries TRBV27 and TRBJ2-7, with 12 bases identical to TRBD2. Germline V gives CDR1 MNHEY, CDR2 SMNVEV (reference sequence). The CDR3 runs 17 residues. V dropped 7 bases and J dropped 6; count of bases not matched to a gene: 16. The chain's CDR3 is CASTLSQTSGSRGEQYF. In nucleotides, the CDR3 is TGTGCCAGCACCCTCTCCCAGACTAGCGGGAGTCGGGGCGAGCAGTACTTC.

The J gene is TRBJ2-5, the V gene TRBV2, with D perhaps given as TRBD1 or TRBD2 (5 bases each). The V gene lost 10 bases and the J gene lost 1 base, with 10 bases spanning the gap. CDR1 and CDR2 (germline): SNHLY, FYNNEI. The CDR3 runs 12 residues. CDR3 protein: CANTGTQETQYF. In DNA, the CDR3 is TGTGCCAACACCGGGACCCAAGAGACCCAGTACTTC.

This clone was seen only once. The rearrangement uses TRBV4-3 and TRBJ2-7; D is possibly TRBD1 (6 bases). Germline CDR1 reads LGHNA; CDR2 reads YSLEER. The CDR3 covers 16 residues. Trimming took 1 base from V and 2 from J, leaving 15 bases between them. The CDR3: CASSQGWSGVAYEQYF. The CDR3 coding sequence is TGCGCCAGCAGCCAAGGCTGGTCAGGGGTGGCCTACGAGCAGTACTTC.

The V call is TRBV7-2, the J call TRBJ2-5; TRBD2 is a possible D gene (5 bases). The V end was cut by 5 bases, the J end by 2 bases, with 15 bases between. Germline CDR1 is SGHTA and CDR2 is FQGNSA. The CDR3 covers 15 residues. CDR3 residues: CASSTSWRVQETQYF. CDR3 in DNA: TGTGCCAGCAGCACCTCCTGGCGGGTGCAAGAGACCCAGTACTTC.

The chain links TRBV19 to TRBJ1-2, with no clear D. Between the trimmed V and J ends, which lost 0 bases and 2 bases, there was a span of 7 bases. Looked up from germline, CDR1 is LNHDA and CDR2 is SQIVND (reference sequence). The CDR3 length is 14 residues. The CDR3 is CASSIEVRNYGYTF. As DNA, the CDR3 is TGTGCCAGTAGTATAGAAGTCAGAAACTATGGCTACACCTTC.

CDR3: CSVESWGTEAFF. The CDR3 nucleotides are TGCAGCGTTGAGAGCTGGGGCACTGAAGCTTTCTTT. The chain carries TRBV29-1 and TRBJ1-1; D is ambiguous. The V gene lost 3 bases and the J gene lost 4 bases, with 9 bases spanning the gap. Germline loops: CDR1 SQVTM, CDR2 ANQGSEA. This CDR3 comprises 12 residues.

The chain employs TRBV19 and TRBJ2-1, with 13 bases aligning to TRBD2. The CDR3 has 14 residues. Germline V CDR1 and CDR2: LNHDA, SQIVND (reference sequence). Trimming took 6 bases from V and 9 from J; bases not matched to a gene: 5. This chain's CDR3 is CASSGLAGVSEQFF. DNA of the CDR3: TGTGCCAGTAGCGGACTAGCGGGAGTTAGTGAGCAGTTCTTC.